These 18 T cell receptor beta chains were all obtained from the same sample, sequenced in a study of blood T cell repertoires in COVID-19. Some clones are missing from TCRdb's copy, which holds only in-frame ones; the method was immunoSEQ multiplex PCR. Of about 220,000 clones in the sample, roughly 88% are singletons; the top ten hold about 14%. The sequencing input was PBMCs or T cells enriched from blood (not recorded which). These receptors were obtained from a woman aged 45-59 years with acute COVID-19.

On this clone itself: Other nucleotide sequences in the sample specify the same CDR3. The V and J genes are TRBV30 and TRBJ2-7; unclear D gene. Germline V gene data show CDR1 as GTSNPN and CDR2 as SVGIG (reference sequence). CDR3 length equals 11 residues. Between the trimmed V and J ends, which lost 0 bases and 4 bases, there was a span of 4 bases. This CDR3 reads CAWSVLYEQYF. The CDR3, as DNA: TGTGCCTGGAGTGTTCTGTACGAGCAGTACTTC.

The chain combines TRBV3-1 (or the pseudogene TRBV3-2) with TRBJ1-2; possible D gene TRBD1, 5 bases. Trimming left V 0 bases short and J 14 bases short, with 13 bases between. This CDR3 spans 12 amino acids. The germline CDR1 and CDR2 sequences are LGHDT and YNNKEL (reference sequence). CDR3 sequence reads: CASSQDRNRRTF. The CDR3 bases are TGTGCCAGCAGCCAAGATCGGAACAGGCGAACCTTC.

The V and J genes are TRBV5-4 and TRBJ2-5; D possibly corresponds to TRBD1 (6 bases). The germline gives CDR1 SGHNT, CDR2 YYREEE (reference sequence). There are 14 residues in the CDR3. V lost 4 bases and J 1 base, leaving 11 bases between the germline ends. CDR3: CASSTGQTQETQYF. CDR3 nucleotide sequence: TGTGCCAGCAGCACAGGACAGACCCAAGAGACCCAGTACTTC.

The rearrangement links TRBV6-5 to TRBJ2-2, with TRBD2 matching 11 bases. J lost 4 bases, V lost 5 bases, and 3 bases had no gene match. In germline, CDR1 is MNHEY, CDR2 SVGAGI. This CDR3 has 15 residues. For the CDR3, the DNA is TGTGCCAGCAGTACCCTAGCGGGAGGCACCGGGGAGCTGTTTTTT. This translates into CASSTLAGGTGELFF.

The rearrangement uses TRBV7-2 and TRBJ1-2; possible D gene TRBD1, 5 bases. V lost 5 bases, J lost 6 bases, and 16 bases lay in between. The CDR3 contains 14 residues. Germline V CDR1 and CDR2: SGHTA, FQGNSA. The CDR3 DNA follows: TGTGCCAGCAGCCAAGCTAGGGGCGTCGATGGCTACACCTTC. Its protein is CASSQARGVDGYTF.

V usage is TRBV6-6 and J usage is TRBJ1-5; the match to TRBD1 covers 7 bases. V was clipped by 6 bases and J by 6 bases; unmatched bases: 11. The CDR3 length is 15 residues. Germline V lookup: CDR1 MNHNY, CDR2 SVGAGI (reference sequence). This CDR3 is CASSFDRAVSQPQHF. In DNA form, the CDR3 reads TGTGCCAGCAGCTTTGACAGGGCCGTGAGTCAGCCCCAGCATTTT.

This chain uses TRBV6-2 or TRBV6-3 with TRBJ1-5; D uncertain. CDR3 length equals 14 residues. V lost 2 bases, J lost 5 bases, and 10 bases lay in between. Germline loops: CDR1 MNHEY, CDR2 SVGEGT. In DNA, the CDR3 is TGTGCCAGCAGTTACGATTGGTCGGATCAGCCCCAGCATTTT. Protein: CASSYDWSDQPQHF.

The gene calls are TRBV30 and TRBJ1-5; 10 bases are a match to TRBD1. V trimming: 3 bases; J trimming: 3 bases; junction bases outside the gene matches: 11. The CDR3 extends over 17 amino acids. Germline V gene lookup returns CDR1 GTSNPN and CDR2 SVGIG (reference sequence). As DNA, the CDR3 is TGTGCCTGGAGACGGACAGGGGGATCTTTTTCCAATCAGCCCCAGCATTTT. This codes for CAWRRTGGSFSNQPQHF.

V gene TRBV6-5 combines with J gene TRBJ1-3, with 9 bases identical to TRBD1. The J segment lost 1 base and the V segment lost 7 bases, leaving 5 bases of the junction unmatched. Germline lookup yields CDR1 MNHEY and CDR2 SVGAGI. The length of the CDR3 is 15 residues. CDR3 in DNA: TGTGCCAGCAAGAAACAGGGGGCGTCTGGAAACACCATATATTTT. The encoded protein is CASKKQGASGNTIYF.

This rearrangement joins TRBV28 to TRBJ2-5, with TRBD2 identical over 8 bases. Germline trimming cut 5 bases from V and 4 bases from J; bases unmatched to any gene: 3. This CDR3 contains 13 residues. Germline V gene sequence: CDR1 MDHEN, CDR2 SYDVKM. The chain's CDR3 is CASSRTSLETQYF. The DNA of the CDR3 is TGTGCCAGCAGTCGGACTAGCCTAGAGACCCAGTACTTC.

The rearrangement joins TRBV9 to TRBJ2-5; D may be TRBD1 (5 bases). Germline loops: CDR1 SGDLS, CDR2 YYNGEE. V was pared by 4 bases and J by 5 bases, with 15 bases between. This CDR3 comprises 14 residues. CDR3 sequence (DNA): TGTGCCAGCAGCCGACAGAACCTTCAGGAGACCCAGTACTTC. It is translated as CASSRQNLQETQYF. The whole variable domain, filled in from reference TRBV9 and TRBJ2-5, reads DSGVTQTPKHLITATGQRVTLRCSPRSGDLSVYWYQQSLDQGLQFLIQYYNGEERAKGNILERFSAQQFPDLHSELNLSSLELGDSALYFCASSRQNLQETQYFGPGTRLLVL.

The J gene is TRBJ2-7, the V gene TRBV4-3; 9 nucleotides agree with TRBD2. Germline-derived CDR1 and CDR2 are LGHNA and YSLEER. J was trimmed by 2 bases and V by 1 base; bases with no gene match: 3. The CDR3 is 15 residues long. The CDR3 DNA reads as TGCGCCAGCAGCCAAGGACTAGCGGTCACCTACGAGCAGTACTTC. This sequence encodes CASSQGLAVTYEQYF.

This chain links TRBV18 with TRBJ1-5; TRBD1 is a possible D gene (5 bases). Germline CDR1 and CDR2: KGHSH and LQKENI. Deletions cut 3 bases from V and 0 bases from J, with 6 bases between. The CDR3 extends over 14 amino acids. The CDR3 DNA is TGTGCCAGCTCACCGGGGGGTAGCAATCAGCCCCAGCATTTT. Its translation: CASSPGGSNQPQHF.

This chain joins TRBV6-2 or TRBV6-3 and TRBJ2-7, with 7 bases identical to TRBD2. CDR3 length equals 14 residues. CDR1 is MNHEY, CDR2 SVGEGT, per germline. V lost 2 bases, J lost 6 bases, and 7 bases stayed unmatched. CDR3 sequence reads: CASSYVAGVPEQYF. CDR3 DNA: TGTGCCAGCAGTTACGTGGCGGGAGTCCCCGAGCAGTACTTC.

The chain carries TRBV14 and TRBJ1-2; D gene uncertain. CDR1 is SGHDN and CDR2 is FVKESK in the germline V gene. CDR3 length equals 13 residues. The V end lost 4 bases, the J end lost 7 bases, and 13 bases lay between the germline ends. The CDR3 region has the DNA TGTGCCAGCAGCCTCCGGGAACTCGTTGGCTACACCTTC. It specifies CASSLRELVGYTF. Full variable domain (rest looked up from reference TRBV14 and TRBJ1-2): EAGVTQFPSHSVIEKGQTVTLRCDPISGHDNLYWYRRVMGKEIKFLLHFVKESKQDESGMPNNRFLAERTGGTYSTLKVQPAELEDSGVYFCASSLRELVGYTFGSGTRLTVV.

V and J are TRBV7-2 and TRBJ2-7; TRBD2 is a possible D gene (6 bases). The germline V gene encodes CDR1 SGHTA and CDR2 FQGNSA. The germline V and J ends were trimmed by 3 bases and 1 base, with 7 bases remaining between them. CDR3 length: 13 amino acids. The CDR3 DNA reads TGTGCCAGCAGCTTTGGAGGGTCCTACGAGCAGTACTTC. Protein sequence: CASSFGGSYEQYF.

The chain carries TRBV9 and TRBJ2-1, with 7 nucleotides matching TRBD1. This CDR3 is 14 amino acids long. J was trimmed by 7 bases and V by 6 bases; bases with no gene match: 10. Germline V lookup: CDR1 SGDLS, CDR2 YYNGEE. CDR3 loop: CASNIAGGKNEQFF. CDR3 DNA sequence: TGTGCCAGCAATATCGCAGGGGGAAAAAATGAGCAGTTCTTC.

The chain employs TRBV5-1 and TRBJ2-7; a possible D gene is TRBD2 (5 bases). The V gene's germline CDR1 is SGHRS and CDR2 YFSETQ. V was clipped by 0 bases and J by 0 bases, with 7 bases between them. CDR3 length: 14 amino acids. The CDR3 bases are TGCGCCAGCAGCTTGGGCGCGGGCTCCTACGAGCAGTACTTC. This codes for CASSLGAGSYEQYF. The variable domain in full, completed from reference TRBV5-1 and TRBJ2-7, reads KAGVTQTPRYLIKTRGQQVTLSCSPISGHRSVSWYQQTPGQGLQFLFEYFSETQRNKGNFPGRFSGRQFSNSRSEMNVSTLELGDSALYLCASSLGAGSYEQYFGPGTRLTVT.